A selection of T cell receptor beta chains follows, all from one sample in a study of blood T cell repertoires in COVID-19. This table comes from immunoSEQ multiplex PCR, and its TCRdb copy is limited to in-frame clones, with some not included. The sample shows some 200,000 clones, about nine tenths of them seen only once. Material for sequencing was peripheral blood. The receptor source for this set is a woman aged 65 to 85 with acute or convalescent COVID-19. Both conserved end residues are part of each CDR3. The D gene is left open where the match is weak. Expanded clones get a size class; other rows say once, few or many, or leave the size out.

V gene	D gene	J gene	clone size	CDR3 DNA	CDR3 protein
TRBV3-1/TRBV3-2	-	TRBJ2-2	-	TGTGCCACTTCCGCACGAGCAACGAACACCGGGGAGCTGTTTTTT	CATSARATNTGELFF
TRBV6-6	TRBD2	TRBJ2-2	-	TGTGCCAGCAAGCGAAGCGGGACGAACACCGGGGAGCTGTTTTTT	CASKRSGTNTGELFF
TRBV25-1	TRBD1	TRBJ2-6	-	TGTGCCAGCAGACAGACAGGGGTAGGCGCTGGGGCCAACGTCCTGACTTTC	CASRQTGVGAGANVLTF
TRBV5-4	TRBD2	TRBJ2-1	-	TGTGCCAGCAGCCCGCCCAGCGGGGGGGCGAGTGAGCAGTTCTTC	CASSPPSGGASEQFF
TRBV15	-	TRBJ1-6	-	TGTGCCACCAGCACCGCACTGGCAGACTATTCACCCCTCCACTTT	CATSTALADYSPLHF
TRBV21-1	-	TRBJ2-7	-	TGTGCCAGCAGCAAGCGGTACCCCCCCCTCAGCTCCTACGAGCAGTACTTC	CASSKRYPPLSSYEQYF
TRBV5-8	TRBD1	TRBJ1-1	-	TGTGCCAGCAGCGTGGGGACAGCGGTTACGAACACTGAAGCTTTCTTT	CASSVGTAVTNTEAFF
TRBV7-2	TRBD1	TRBJ2-6	few	TGTGCCAGCAGCTTGCGGGACAGGGGGAGTTATGGGGCCAACGTCCTGACTTTC	CASSLRDRGSYGANVLTF
TRBV3-1/TRBV3-2	-	TRBJ2-3	-	TGTGCCAGCAGCCAAGATCCGCGGGGTAGGCAGTATTTT	CASSQDPRGRQYF
TRBV2	TRBD1	TRBJ1-6	-	TGTGCCAGCAAGGGGGCGAGTAATTCACCCCTCCACTTT	CASKGASNSPLHF
TRBV2	-	TRBJ1-1	-	TGTGCCAGCAGTTTCATGAACACTGAAGCTTTCTTT	CASSFMNTEAFF
TRBV28	TRBD1	TRBJ1-2	-	TGTGCCAGCAGTTCCCACGCAGGGGGCGCGGGCTACACCTTC	CASSSHAGGAGYTF
TRBV4-2	-	TRBJ1-1	-	TGTGCCAGCAGCCAATCTCCAGAGAACACTGAAGCTTTCTTT	CASSQSPENTEAFF
TRBV9	-	TRBJ1-1	-	TGTGCCAGCAGCTTACTCGGGGGAGACACTGAAGCTTTCTTT	CASSLLGGDTEAFF
TRBV29-1	-	TRBJ1-1	-	TGCAGCGTTGGGTCCAGGGTTTACACTGAAGCTTTCTTT	CSVGSRVYTEAFF
TRBV6-5	TRBD2	TRBJ2-1	-	TGTGCCAGCAGCCCGGGACTAGGAAGCCTTGAGCAGTTCTTC	CASSPGLGSLEQFF
TRBV5-6	TRBD1	TRBJ1-3	-	TGTGCCAGCAGCAAAGGGGCAGGGGGTGATGGAAACACCATATATTTT	CASSKGAGGDGNTIYF
TRBV28	TRBD2	TRBJ2-7	-	TGTGCCAGCAGAGTTAGCGGGATCACCTACGAGCAGTACTTC	CASRVSGITYEQYF
TRBV7-8	-	TRBJ2-5	-	TGTGCCAGCAGCTTCGGGACTTACCCCCTGGGAGAGACCCAGTACTTC	CASSFGTYPLGETQYF
TRBV6-5	TRBD1	TRBJ1-4	-	TGTGCCAGCAGGCTCAGGGACAGGGGTGAAAAACTGTTTTTT	CASRLRDRGEKLFF
TRBV7-9	TRBD1	TRBJ1-6	few	TGTGCCAGCAGCTTATTGGGACAGAAGAATTCACCCCTCCACTTT	CASSLLGQKNSPLHF
TRBV19	TRBD1	TRBJ1-6	-	TGTGCCATCGCGCAGGGGGCCCAGGTTCGGAATTCACCCCTCCACTTT	CAIAQGAQVRNSPLHF
TRBV20-1	-	TRBJ1-5	once	TGCAGTGCTAGTCCCCCTAATCAGCCCCAGCATTTT	CSASPPNQPQHF
TRBV19	TRBD1	TRBJ1-5	-	TGTGCCAGTAGTATACAGGGGGCTAGTCAGCCCCAGCATTTT	CASSIQGASQPQHF
TRBV29-1	-	TRBJ2-3	-	TGCAGCGTTGAATTGGGGCGCTCGGATACGCAGTATTTT	CSVELGRSDTQYF
TRBV7-8	-	TRBJ1-3	-	TGTGCCAGCAGCTTAGTGGCAGACTTTGGAAACACCATATATTTT	CASSLVADFGNTIYF
TRBV5-1	TRBD1	TRBJ2-1	-	TGCGCCAGCAGCTTGGTAGGACAGGGGAACAATGAGCAGTTCTTC	CASSLVGQGNNEQFF
TRBV6-4	TRBD1	TRBJ1-2	-	TGTGCCAGCAGTGACAACCGACAGGGGCAGAAGGGCTACACCTTC	CASSDNRQGQKGYTF
TRBV12-3/TRBV12-4	-	TRBJ1-2	-	TGTGCCAGCAGTTTAAGAATCGGTGCCTACACCTTC	CASSLRIGAYTF
TRBV7-2	-	TRBJ2-1	-	TGTGCCAGCAGCCCCCGAACTAGTAGTTTCGGGGTACTGGAGCAGTTCTTC	CASSPRTSSFGVLEQFF
TRBV2	TRBD1	TRBJ1-1	once	TGTGCCAGCAGAGCGGACAGGGACACTGAAGCTTTCTTT	CASRADRDTEAFF
TRBV20-1	TRBD2	TRBJ2-5	-	TGCAGTGCTAGTAGTCTAGCGGAGTACCAAGAGACCCAGTACTTC	CSASSLAEYQETQYF
TRBV27	TRBD1	TRBJ2-3	-	TGTGCCAGCCACGACAGGGGGACAGATACGCAGTATTTT	CASHDRGTDTQYF
TRBV20-1	-	TRBJ1-2	-	TGCAGTGCTAGTGGAGGGTTGAACTATGGCTACACCTTC	CSASGGLNYGYTF
TRBV5-4	TRBD1	TRBJ1-2	-	TGTGCCAGCAGCTTGAGGGACAGGGCGGGAGGCTACACCTTC	CASSLRDRAGGYTF
TRBV28	TRBD1	TRBJ1-1	-	TGTGCCAGCAGCCCAGGGACAGGGGTCACTGAAGCTTTCTTT	CASSPGTGVTEAFF
TRBV13	TRBD1	TRBJ1-6	-	TGTGCCAGCAGCACCCGGGACAGAGAATCACCCCTCCACTTT	CASSTRDRESPLHF
TRBV2	-	TRBJ1-4	-	TGTGCCAGCCGGGTGGATTTAGGTGAAAAACTGTTTTTT	CASRVDLGEKLFF
TRBV5-4	-	TRBJ1-3	-	TGTGCCAGCAGCCGAAGCGGGACACCCTTCTCTGGAAACACCATATATTTT	CASSRSGTPFSGNTIYF
TRBV4-2	TRBD2	TRBJ2-2	once	TGTGCCAGCAGCCGGCTAGCGGGGGGGAACACCGGGGAGCTGTTTTTT	CASSRLAGGNTGELFF
TRBV9	TRBD2	TRBJ2-2	-	TGTGCCAGCAGCGACCCGGGACTAGCGGGAGAGGCCGGGGAGCTGTTTTTT	CASSDPGLAGEAGELFF
TRBV12-3/TRBV12-4	TRBD1	TRBJ1-1	-	TGTGCCAGCAGTTTAGAATTAGGGGGCCGGGCTTTCTTT	CASSLELGGRAFF
TRBV5-1	-	TRBJ2-1	-	TGCGCCAGCAGCCGAGTGTCAGGGTCCTACAATGAGCAGTTCTTC	CASSRVSGSYNEQFF
TRBV6-5	TRBD1	TRBJ1-2	-	TGTGCCAGCAGGCCCGACGGGACAGAAGGCTACACCTTC	CASRPDGTEGYTF
TRBV25-1	-	TRBJ1-2	few	TGTGCCAGCAGTTTACAGGCGAGCTATGGCTACACCTTC	CASSLQASYGYTF
TRBV5-1	-	TRBJ1-6	-	TGCGCCAGCAGCGTGGACAGAAGCTCCTATAATTCACCCCTCCACTTT	CASSVDRSSYNSPLHF
TRBV18	-	TRBJ1-3	-	TGTGCCAGCTCCCTCACAGGTTCTGGAAACACCATATATTTT	CASSLTGSGNTIYF
TRBV2	TRBD1	TRBJ1-5	-	TGTGCCAGAGGAATCCGGGACAGGGGGTCTTTTCATCAGCCCCAGCATTTT	CARGIRDRGSFHQPQHF
TRBV5-5	-	TRBJ1-5	once	TGTGCCAGCAGCTTGGAAGGGGGATTTCAGCCCCAGCATTTT	CASSLEGGFQPQHF
TRBV5-1	-	TRBJ1-4	-	TGCGCCAGCAGCTTGGGCAGGCAATTTGCAACTAATGAAAAACTGTTTTTT	CASSLGRQFATNEKLFF
TRBV18	TRBD1	TRBJ2-7	-	TGTGCCAGCTCACCCGAAACAGGGGGCATTTCCTACGAGCAGTACTTC	CASSPETGGISYEQYF